The sequence of this T cell receptor beta chain was determined in a study of T cell responses to AZD1222 COVID-19 vaccine. The study's findings and limits: Without day 14 samples, only post-peak T cell repertoires were studied. Nearly half of spike-specific TCRs reportedly target unmutated variant regions. The donor group comprised mostly white British people and more females; the analysis possibly underestimated clonal diversity.

Investigators merged groups given second doses at roughly 4 or roughly 12 weeks. Of note for this clone: Its specificity is not known.

Only in-frame clones appear in the TCRdb table, and some are missing; sequencing was by immunoSEQ multiplex PCR. The repertoire holds around 91,000 clones, approximately 90% seen once, with 8% to 8.5% in the top ten. The starting material was peripheral blood, obtained 28 days after the second AZD1222 dose. The sequence derives from an adult who received the AZD1222 COVID-19 vaccine.

CDR3 in DNA: TGTGCCAGCAGTGACAGTTCAGCTAATCAGCCCCAGCATTTT. Translated, it gives CASSDSSANQPQHF. V and J are TRBV27 and TRBJ1-5; TRBD1 is a possible D gene (5 bases). Germline loops: CDR1 MNHEY, CDR2 SMNVEV (reference sequence). V lost 5 bases to trimming and J lost 4 bases, with 12 bases between them. The CDR3 extends over 14 amino acids.